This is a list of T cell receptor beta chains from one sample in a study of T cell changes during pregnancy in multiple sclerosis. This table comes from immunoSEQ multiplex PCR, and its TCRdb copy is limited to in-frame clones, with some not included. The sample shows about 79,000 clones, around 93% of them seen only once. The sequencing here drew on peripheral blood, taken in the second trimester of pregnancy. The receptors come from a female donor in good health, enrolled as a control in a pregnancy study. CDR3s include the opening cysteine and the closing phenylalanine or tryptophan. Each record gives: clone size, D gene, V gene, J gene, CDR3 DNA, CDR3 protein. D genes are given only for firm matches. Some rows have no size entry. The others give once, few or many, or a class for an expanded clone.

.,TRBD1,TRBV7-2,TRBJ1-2,TGTGCCAGCAGCTTGGCGGGACAGGGGGCCCAGGGCTACACCTTC,CASSLAGQGAQGYTF
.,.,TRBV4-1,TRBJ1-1,TGCGCCAGCAGCCGTTCACGCCCCCAGGACACTGAAGCTTTCTTT,CASSRSRPQDTEAFF
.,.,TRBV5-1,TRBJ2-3,TGCGCCAGCAGCCTACCTAGCACAGATACGCAGTATTTT,CASSLPSTDTQYF
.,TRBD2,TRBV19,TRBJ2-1,TGTGCCAGTAGTATGGACCGGCGACTAGCGCTCTCCTACAATGAGCAGTTCTTC,CASSMDRRLALSYNEQFF
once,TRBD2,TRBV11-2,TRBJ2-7,TGTGCCAGCAGCTTAGGCCGAGGGCTAGCGGGGGAGTACGAGCAGTACTTC,CASSLGRGLAGEYEQYF
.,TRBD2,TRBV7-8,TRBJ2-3,TGTGCCAGCAGCTTCGCAACGCTAGCGGGGGCAGATACGCAGTATTTT,CASSFATLAGADTQYF
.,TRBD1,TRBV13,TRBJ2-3,TGTGCCAGCAGCTTAGAGGTCTTTGTAGGGGGCCCCACAGATACGCAGTATTTT,CASSLEVFVGGPTDTQYF
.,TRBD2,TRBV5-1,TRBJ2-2,TGCGCCAGCAGCTCCCCCGGGACTAGCGGGGGTGCGTCCGGGGAGCTGTTTTTT,CASSSPGTSGGASGELFF
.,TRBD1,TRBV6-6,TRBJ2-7,TGTGCCAGCAGTCGGACAGGATCAATCTCCTACGAGCAGTACTTC,CASSRTGSISYEQYF
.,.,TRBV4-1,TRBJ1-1,TGCGCCAGCAGCCAAGACCCGGGACACTTGAACACTGAAGCTTTCTTT,CASSQDPGHLNTEAFF
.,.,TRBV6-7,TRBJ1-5,TGTGCCAGCAGTTACTCGGAGTTGGTTAGCAATCAGCCCCAGCATTTT,CASSYSELVSNQPQHF
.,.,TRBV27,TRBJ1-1,TGTGCCAGCAGTCCTCGGGCAACGGGGGGGCGGGTGAACACTGAAGCTTTCTTT,CASSPRATGGRVNTEAFF
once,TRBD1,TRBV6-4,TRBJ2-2,TGTGCCAGCAGTGACGACAGACAGGGGGGCACCGGGGAGCTGTTTTTT,CASSDDRQGGTGELFF
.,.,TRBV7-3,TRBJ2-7,TGTGCCAGCAGCCCCTCCGCGGGGAACTACGAGCAGTACTTC,CASSPSAGNYEQYF
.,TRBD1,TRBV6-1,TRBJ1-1,TGTGCCAGCAGGACAGGGGTGGGAGCTTTCTTT,CASRTGVGAFF
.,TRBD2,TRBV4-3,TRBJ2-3,TGCGCCAGCAGCCAAGTAGAACTAGCGGGGGGGCTTTATACGCAGTATTTT,CASSQVELAGGLYTQYF
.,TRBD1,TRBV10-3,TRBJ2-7,TGTGCCATCAGTGGCCGGGACAGGGGAGACGAGCAGTACTTC,CAISGRDRGDEQYF
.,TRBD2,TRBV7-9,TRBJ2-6,TGTGCCAGCAGCTTCTCGGGGGGGACTGGGGCCAACGTCCTGACTTTC,CASSFSGGTGANVLTF
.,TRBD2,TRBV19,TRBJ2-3,TGTGCCAGTAGGTCGCGCGGGGGGGTGGGAGATACGCAGTATTTT,CASRSRGGVGDTQYF
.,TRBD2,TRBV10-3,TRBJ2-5,TGTGCCATCCCGGGCGGGACAACTGTCCTGAGTGAACTAGCGGGGGAACCCATCGAAGAGACCCAGTACTTC,CAIPGGTTVLSELAGEPIEETQYF
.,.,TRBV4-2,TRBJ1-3,TGTGCCAGCAGCCAAGAGCGGAGAAACTCTGGAAACACCATATATTTT,CASSQERRNSGNTIYF
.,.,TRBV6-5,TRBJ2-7,TGTGCCAGCAGTTACACCGCGGGGATCTACGAGCAGTACTTC,CASSYTAGIYEQYF
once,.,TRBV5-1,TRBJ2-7,TGCGCCAGCAGCTTGGTCGGGGGTCAGGACTCCTACGAGCAGTACTTC,CASSLVGGQDSYEQYF
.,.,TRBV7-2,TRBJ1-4,TGTGCCAGCAGCCCTGGGGGGGCCCTGGGGGAAAAACTGTTTTTT,CASSPGGALGEKLFF
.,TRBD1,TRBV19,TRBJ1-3,TGTGCCAGTAGTATTGCGGGAGGGGGCCGAAACACCATATATTTT,CASSIAGGGRNTIYF
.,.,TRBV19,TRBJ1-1,TGTGCCAGTAGTATCACAGCCTTGAACACTGAAGCTTTCTTT,CASSITALNTEAFF
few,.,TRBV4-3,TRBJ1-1,TGCGCCAGCAGCCAAGATTCGGGCAGGAGGACTGAAGCTTTCTTT,CASSQDSGRRTEAFF
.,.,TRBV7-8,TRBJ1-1,TGTGCCAGCAGCTTAGGCCCAGCGGACACTGAAGCTTTCTTT,CASSLGPADTEAFF
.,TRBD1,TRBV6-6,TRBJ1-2,TGTGCCAGCAGTTACGCCCAGGGGGCGGTCGGCTACACCTTC,CASSYAQGAVGYTF
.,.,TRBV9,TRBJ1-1,TGTGCCAGCAGCAGTTCGGGGGGGTGGGGAACTGAAGCTTTCTTT,CASSSSGGWGTEAFF
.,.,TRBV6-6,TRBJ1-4,TGTGCCAGCAGTTACTCCCCGCGGCTACAAGAGGAAAAACTGTTTTTT,CASSYSPRLQEEKLFF
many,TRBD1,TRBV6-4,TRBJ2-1,TGTGCCAGCAGTGACTCGACAGGGGGCAATGAGCAGTTCTTC,CASSDSTGGNEQFF
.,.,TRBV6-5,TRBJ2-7,TGTGCCAGCAGTGCGAACAGGAGAGAGCAGTACTTC,CASSANRREQYF
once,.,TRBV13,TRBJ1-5,TGTGCCAGCAGCTTAGGACAGGCCAGCAATCAGCCCCAGCATTTT,CASSLGQASNQPQHF
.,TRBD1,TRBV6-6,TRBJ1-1,TGTGCCAGCACCTCCGGGACAGGGGGTAAAAGAGCTTTCTTT,CASTSGTGGKRAFF
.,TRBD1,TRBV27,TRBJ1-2,TGTGCCAGCAGTTTGGGCCAGGGGGCCGTTGGCTACACCTTC,CASSLGQGAVGYTF
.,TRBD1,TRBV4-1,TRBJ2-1,TGCGCCAGCAGCCTTGGACAGGGTTATGAGCAGTTCTTC,CASSLGQGYEQFF
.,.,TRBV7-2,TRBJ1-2,TGTGCCAGCAGCCTAGACACTAACTATGGCTACACCTTC,CASSLDTNYGYTF
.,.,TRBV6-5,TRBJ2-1,TGTGCCAGCAGTTACGGGGGGAGCTCCTACAATGAGCAGTTCTTC,CASSYGGSSYNEQFF
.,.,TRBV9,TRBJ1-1,TGTGCCAGCAGCGGCGCCAGGGGGAACACTGAAGCTTTCTTT,CASSGARGNTEAFF
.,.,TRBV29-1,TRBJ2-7,TGCAGCGTAGAATCAGGATCCTACGAGCAGTACTTC,CSVESGSYEQYF
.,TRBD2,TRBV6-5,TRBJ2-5,TGTGCCAGCAGTTACTCGATTCTGGCGGGGGGAGAGACCCAGTACTTC,CASSYSILAGGETQYF
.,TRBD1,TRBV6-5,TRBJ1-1,TGTGCCAGCAGCCTACAGGGGGCTACTGAAGCTTTCTTT,CASSLQGATEAFF
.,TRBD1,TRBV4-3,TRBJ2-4,TGCGCCAGCAGCCGGGACAGGGGGCTCGTAAACATTCAGTACTTC,CASSRDRGLVNIQYF
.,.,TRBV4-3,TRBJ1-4,TGCGCCAGCAGCGCGTCGGGAGGGGTTGAGTTAACTAATGAAAAACTGTTTTTT,CASSASGGVELTNEKLFF
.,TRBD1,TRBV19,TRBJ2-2,TGTGCCAGTCGTTCGGCCGCGGGACAGGGGGCGAACACCGGGGAGCTGTTTTTT,CASRSAAGQGANTGELFF
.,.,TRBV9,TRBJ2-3,TGTGCCAGCAGCTTCAGTGAGGACAACACAGATACGCAGTATTTT,CASSFSEDNTDTQYF
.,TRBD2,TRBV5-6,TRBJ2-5,TGTGCCAGCAGTGTGCCGGGACTAGCGGGGATGCAAGAGACCCAGTACTTC,CASSVPGLAGMQETQYF